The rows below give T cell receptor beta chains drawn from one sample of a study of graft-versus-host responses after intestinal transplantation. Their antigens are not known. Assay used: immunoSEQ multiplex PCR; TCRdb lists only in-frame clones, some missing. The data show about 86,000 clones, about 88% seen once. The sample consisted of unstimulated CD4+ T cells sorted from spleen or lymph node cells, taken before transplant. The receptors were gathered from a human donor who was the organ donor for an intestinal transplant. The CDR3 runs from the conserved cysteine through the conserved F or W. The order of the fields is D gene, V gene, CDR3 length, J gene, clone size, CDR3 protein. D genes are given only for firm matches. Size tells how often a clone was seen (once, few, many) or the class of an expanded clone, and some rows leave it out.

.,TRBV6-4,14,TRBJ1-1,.,CASSIEGGSTEAFF
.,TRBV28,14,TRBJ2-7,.,CASIGGEATYEQYF
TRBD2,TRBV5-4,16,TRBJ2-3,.,CASSLRRGGISDTQYF
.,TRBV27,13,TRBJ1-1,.,CASSLFPGTEAFF
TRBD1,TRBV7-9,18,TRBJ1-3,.,CASSSRDRGLGSGNTIYF
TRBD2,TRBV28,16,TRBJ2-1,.,CASSLRSWRGRGEQFF
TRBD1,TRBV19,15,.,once,CASSKDRLGLYEQYF
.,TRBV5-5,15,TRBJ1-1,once,CASSLQRGGNTEAFF
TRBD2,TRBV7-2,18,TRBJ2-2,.,CASSLGLAGTPNTGELFF
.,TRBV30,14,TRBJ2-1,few,CAWMSGSSYNEQFF
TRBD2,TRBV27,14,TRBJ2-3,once,CASKLAGGVYTQYF
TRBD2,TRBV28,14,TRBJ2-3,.,CASRVSGSTDTQYF
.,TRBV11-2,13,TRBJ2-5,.,CASSRGWAETQYF
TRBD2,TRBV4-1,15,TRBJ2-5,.,CASSQPTSGQETQYF
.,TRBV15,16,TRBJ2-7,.,CATSGPTPGSTYEQYF
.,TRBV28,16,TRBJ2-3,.,CASSFRRGISTDTQYF
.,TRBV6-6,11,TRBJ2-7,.,CASSFEGAQYF
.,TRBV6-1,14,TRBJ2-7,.,CASSEAGQGHEQYF
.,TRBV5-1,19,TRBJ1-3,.,CASSPQPSTPFSSGNTIYF
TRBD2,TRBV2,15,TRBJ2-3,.,CASLWLAGDPDTQYF
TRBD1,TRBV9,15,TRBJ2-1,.,CASSPGQASYNEQFF
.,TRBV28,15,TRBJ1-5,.,CASSPREGGNQPQHF
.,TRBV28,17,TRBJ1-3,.,CASSPQAEAGSGNTIYF
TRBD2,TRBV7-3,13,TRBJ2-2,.,CASSLIAGDGLFF
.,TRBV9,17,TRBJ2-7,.,CASSVGPGGTVPSEQYF
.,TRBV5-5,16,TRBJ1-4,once,CASSLVGAITNEKLFF
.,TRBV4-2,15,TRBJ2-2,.,CASSLQVIGTGELFF
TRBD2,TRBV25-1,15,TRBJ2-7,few,CASRGSSGRASEQYF
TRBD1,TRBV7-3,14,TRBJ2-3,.,CASSRDRGTDTQYF
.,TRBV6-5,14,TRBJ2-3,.,CASSPRDSSDTQYF
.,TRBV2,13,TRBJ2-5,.,CAFQGLYQETQYF
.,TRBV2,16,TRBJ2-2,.,CASSPAVAGFTGELFF
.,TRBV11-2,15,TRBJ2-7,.,CASSFSPRGKGEQYF
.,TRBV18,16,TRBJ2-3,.,CASASRRAGDPDTQYF
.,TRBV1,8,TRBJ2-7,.,CTREEQYF
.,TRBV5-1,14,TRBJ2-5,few,CASSSTGSQETQYF
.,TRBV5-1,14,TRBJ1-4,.,CASRSPKGGEKLFF
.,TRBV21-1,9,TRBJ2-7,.,CASMAKQYF
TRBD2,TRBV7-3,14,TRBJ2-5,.,CASSPSGPGETQYF
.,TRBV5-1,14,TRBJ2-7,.,CASSLAHQANEQYF
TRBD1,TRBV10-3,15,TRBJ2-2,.,CAISDRDRNTGELFF
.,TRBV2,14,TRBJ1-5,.,CASSRSGSDQPQHF